Sequencing of this TCR delta chain was carried out in a study of Vδ1+ human thymocytes. Study-wide results and caveats: Thymic delta-chain repertoires held 20% to 25% Vdelta2 sequences and few Vdelta3, despite high sort purity. Thymic TRG and TRD repertoires appeared highly polyclonal.

Thymocytes were sorted as CD3+ TCRVdelta1+ TCRVdelta2- after alphabeta T cell depletion. Extracted RNA was reverse transcribed into cDNA. Multiplex PCR used pooled V-gene forward primers and a constant-region reverse primer to amplify CDR3s. TCRdb redid the clone calls on the multiplex PCR reads with CATT. This sample has about 73,000 delta-chain clones; about 30% occur once, and the top ten carry around 0.3%. A word on this clone: What it binds is unknown.

This CDR3 is built from 26 residues. Germline V gives CDR1 TSWWSYY, CDR2 QGS. Between the trimmed V and J ends, which lost 0 bases and 0 bases, there was a span of 41 bases. The receptor comes from a boy under three years old who had congenital heart surgery. The chain links TRDV1 to TRDJ1, with D perhaps TRDD3 (6 bases). Sequencing was performed on Vdelta1+ gamma-delta thymocytes from the thymus. Subset here: FACS-sorted CD3+ TCRalphabeta- TCRVdelta1+ TCRVdelta2- thymocytes. CDR3 DNA sequence: TGTGCTCTTGGGGAACTCATCTGTTTGCCTCCTCCCCTAGCTGGGGTATACGCGCCGAACACCGATAAACTCATCTTT. Residues: CALGELICLPPPLAGVYAPNTDKLIF.